This entry lists 24 T cell receptor beta chains sequenced from one sample in a study of CD8 T cells in Susac syndrome. Random hexamers were used to reverse transcribe 0.5 to 1 ug of RNA. TCRdb passed the immunoSEQ multiplex PCR reads through MiXCR, listing each CDR3 protein once. The sample has about 150,000 distinct CDR3 sequences; around 95% are singletons. Sequenced sample: CD8+ T cells from PBMCs. The source is a human donor with multiple sclerosis.

The V gene is TRBV12-3 or TRBV12-4, the J gene TRBJ1-2; the D is unclear. V gave up 6 bases and J gave up 13 bases, with 15 bases separating them. This CDR3 spans 11 amino acids. Here the CDR3 DNA reads TGTGCCAGCAGCCCCGGCGGTGGATTCACCTTC. Translated: CASSPGGGFTF.

V usage is TRBV13 and J usage is TRBJ1-2, with D perhaps TRBD1 (5 bases). This CDR3 has 16 residues. The V gene's germline CDR1 is PRHDT and CDR2 FYEKMQ (reference sequence). V lost 5 bases, J lost 2 bases, and 18 bases lay in between. CDR3 DNA sequence: TGTGCCAGCAGCCTGACGACCAGTGGGGGAAACTATGGCTACACCTTC. This translates into CASSLTTSGGNYGYTF. Together with reference TRBV13 and TRBJ1-2, the CDR3 gives the full variable domain: AAGVIQSPRHLIKEKRETATLKCYPIPRHDTVYWYQQGPGQDPQFLISFYEKMQSDKGSIPDRFSAQQFSDYHSELNMSSLELGDSALYFCASSLTTSGGNYGYTFGSGTRLTVV.

The V call is TRBV12-3 or TRBV12-4, the J call TRBJ2-7; perhaps TRBD1 as D (6 bases). V was pared by 1 base and J by 2 bases, with 9 bases between. This CDR3 has 14 amino acids. The CDR3 nucleotides read TGTGCCAGCAGTTTAGACAGGGTCGCCTACGAGCAGTACTTC. This translates into CASSLDRVAYEQYF.

This clonotype was picked up one time. The CDR3 DNA follows: TGTGCCAGCAGTCCGGGAATGACTGAAGCTTTCTTT. This gives the protein CASSPGMTEAFF. The rearrangement uses TRBV12-3 or TRBV12-4 and TRBJ1-1, with unresolved D. The V end was cut by 5 bases, the J end by 5 bases, with 9 bases between. This CDR3 spans 12 amino acids.

This clonotype is a singleton in its sample. This chain connects TRBV9 to TRBJ2-1, with 8 nucleotides matching TRBD2. There are 15 residues in the CDR3. V dropped 4 bases and J dropped 9; count of bases not matched to a gene: 12. Germline V gene data show CDR1 as SGDLS and CDR2 as YYNGEE. CDR3 nucleotides: TGTGCCAGCAGCCCCCCGGCGCGGGGGGAGGGTGAGCAGTTCTTC. It codes for CASSPPARGEGEQFF.

J is TRBJ2-1 and V is TRBV7-9; D gene ambiguous. The CDR3 loop spans 12 amino acids. Trimming removed 6 bases at V and 9 bases at J, with 12 bases between. Germline CDR1 is SEHNR and CDR2 is FQNEAQ (reference sequence). As DNA, the CDR3 is TGTGCCAGCAGTCGTGCTAAGGGTGAGCAGTTCTTC. Its translation is CASSRAKGEQFF.

The V and J genes are TRBV20-1 and TRBJ1-5, with TRBD1 identical over 8 bases. V trimming: 0 bases; J trimming: 5 bases; junction bases outside the gene matches: 6. CDR1 and CDR2 from the germline V gene are DFQATT and SNEGSKA (reference sequence). This CDR3 spans 15 amino acids. CDR3 residues: CSAREGQGEDQPQHF. CDR3 in DNA: TGCAGTGCTAGAGAAGGACAGGGCGAGGATCAGCCCCAGCATTTT.

The genes are TRBV7-9 and TRBJ2-1; D is unresolved. Germline V lookup: CDR1 SEHNR, CDR2 FQNEAQ (reference sequence). The CDR3 consists of 14 residues. V was trimmed by 0 bases and J by 6 bases, leaving 9 bases between them. The CDR3: CASSLAGGRNEQFF. The CDR3, as DNA: TGTGCCAGCAGCTTAGCAGGTGGGCGCAATGAGCAGTTCTTC.

This chain connects TRBV4-1 to TRBJ2-7; 9 nucleotides match TRBD2. Trimming removed 4 bases from V and 0 bases from J; junction bases left unmatched: 7. CDR3 length equals 16 residues. The germline CDR1 and CDR2 sequences are MGHRA and YSYEKL. This CDR3 is CASSPTGTSHSYEQYF. CDR3 DNA: TGCGCCAGCAGCCCTACCGGGACTAGCCACTCCTACGAGCAGTACTTC.

The V gene is TRBV20-1, the J gene TRBJ1-1; possible D gene TRBD1, 5 bases. The V and J ends lost 5 bases and 0 bases respectively, with 10 bases between them. This CDR3 comprises 13 residues. Germline V gene lookup returns CDR1 DFQATT and CDR2 SNEGSKA (reference sequence). CDR3 sequence reads: CSARGKMNTEAFF. In nucleotides, the CDR3 is TGCAGTGCTCGGGGCAAGATGAACACTGAAGCTTTCTTT.

The V gene is TRBV30, the J gene TRBJ1-5; unclear D gene. V lost 2 bases and J 2 bases, leaving 10 bases between the germline ends. Germline V gene data show CDR1 as GTSNPN and CDR2 as SVGIG (reference sequence). CDR3 length: 14 amino acids. The CDR3 protein is CAWSRRMGNQPQHF. The CDR3 nucleotides are TGTGCCTGGAGTAGGCGGATGGGCAATCAGCCCCAGCATTTT.

This clonotype turned up a few times. J is TRBJ2-1 and V is TRBV11-1; D may correspond to TRBD1 or TRBD2 (6 bases each). CDR1 is SGHAT, CDR2 FQDESV, per germline (reference sequence). V lost 2 bases to trimming and J lost 10 bases, with 15 bases between them. The CDR3 runs to 14 residues. Here the CDR3 reads CASSLPGGPHEQFF. Here the CDR3 DNA reads TGTGCCAGCAGCTTACCCGGGGGCCCCCACGAGCAGTTCTTC.

The sample holds one count of this clonotype. The chain uses TRBV7-2 and TRBJ2-3; 7 bases agree with TRBD1. The CDR3 consists of 16 residues. V shed 6 bases, J shed 2 bases, and the junction held 11 bases outside the gene matches. Germline CDR1 reads SGHTA; CDR2 reads FQGNSA. The CDR3 sequence: CASSLPQQGNTDTQYF. The CDR3 DNA reads as TGTGCCAGCAGTCTTCCCCAACAGGGGAACACAGATACGCAGTATTTT.

This chain connects TRBV5-6 to TRBJ2-3, with TRBD2 identical over 10 bases. The CDR3 runs 15 residues. Looked up from germline, CDR1 is SGHDT and CDR2 is YYEEEE. The V segment lost 3 bases and the J segment 6 bases; nucleotides outside the gene matches: 7. CDR3 region: CASSSTSGPGDTQYF. The CDR3 DNA is TGTGCCAGCAGCTCGACTAGCGGGCCCGGGGATACGCAGTATTTT.

J is TRBJ1-1 and V is TRBV20-1; D is ambiguous. CDR3 length: 15 amino acids. The germline V gene encodes CDR1 DFQATT and CDR2 SNEGSKA (reference sequence). V was trimmed by 2 bases and J by 6 bases, leaving 19 bases between them. CDR3 protein: CSARSTDGNWAEAFF. The CDR3 nucleotides are TGCAGTGCTAGATCGACTGACGGAAATTGGGCTGAAGCTTTCTTT.

The V call is TRBV7-3, the J call TRBJ2-3; 10 positions match TRBD2. Germline CDR1 is SGHTA and CDR2 is FQGTGA. The CDR3 contains 15 residues. V was pared by 0 bases and J by 6 bases, with 3 bases of the junction left unmatched. The chain's CDR3 is CASSLTSGGSDTQYF. CDR3 bases: TGTGCCAGCAGCTTAACTAGCGGGGGGTCTGATACGCAGTATTTT.

The chain is built from TRBV25-1 and TRBJ2-7; unclear D gene. In germline, CDR1 is MGHDK, CDR2 SYGVNS. This CDR3 region has 13 residues. Trimming stripped 3 bases from V and 2 bases from J, with 8 bases between. CDR3 protein: CASSDLRTYEQYF. The CDR3, as DNA: TGTGCCAGCAGTGATCTACGGACCTACGAGCAGTACTTC.

The chain employs TRBV6-5 and TRBJ1-2; TRBD1 agrees at 8 bases. The V segment lost 2 bases and the J segment 8 bases; nucleotides outside the gene matches: 10. This CDR3 is built from 15 residues. Germline-derived CDR1 and CDR2 are MNHEY and SVGAGI. CDR3 nucleotides: TGTGCCAGCAGTTACGGGAACAGGGGGGCGGACGGCTACACCTTC. Encoded protein: CASSYGNRGADGYTF.

The chain is built from TRBV9 and TRBJ1-5; D not certain. V was clipped by 0 bases and J by 5 bases, with 9 bases between them. Germline values: CDR1 SGDLS, CDR2 YYNGEE. The CDR3 spans 14 residues. CDR3 nucleotides: TGTGCCAGCAGCGTAGTACAGTCCCATCAGCCCCAGCATTTT. This gives the protein CASSVVQSHQPQHF.

This chain uses TRBV29-1 with TRBJ2-3, with D tentatively TRBD1 (6 bases). Trimming removed 5 bases from V and 5 bases from J, with 11 bases in between. In germline, CDR1 is SQVTM, CDR2 ANQGSEA. CDR3 length equals 12 residues. Written as DNA, the CDR3 is TGCAGCGTTTCAGGGGCAGGAGATACGCAGTATTTT. Its translation is CSVSGAGDTQYF.

This chain connects TRBV18 to TRBJ2-3, with D hard to call. The V and J ends lost 0 bases and 4 bases respectively, with 8 bases between them. This CDR3 has 14 amino acids. CDR1 is KGHSH and CDR2 is LQKENI in the germline V gene. DNA of the CDR3: TGTGCCAGCTCACCACCTCGACGTTCAGATACGCAGTATTTT. Its protein is CASSPPRRSDTQYF.

The rearrangement links TRBV7-2 to TRBJ2-5; D not resolved. CDR1 SGHTA and CDR2 FQGNSA come from the germline V gene. The CDR3 runs 13 residues. Trimming removed 3 bases at V and 6 bases at J, with 11 bases between. CDR3: CASSFSDSKTQYF. CDR3 nucleotide sequence: TGTGCCAGCAGCTTCTCAGACTCCAAGACCCAGTACTTC.

This sequence joins TRBV27 and TRBJ2-5; 12 bases fit TRBD1. Germline trimming cut 11 bases from V and 4 bases from J; bases unmatched to any gene: 5. This CDR3 has 13 amino acids. Germline V gives CDR1 MNHEY, CDR2 SMNVEV (reference sequence). DNA for the CDR3: TGTGCCTGCGGGACAGGGGGCGCAGAGACCCAGTACTTC. This sequence encodes CACGTGGAETQYF.

This chain uses TRBV7-3 with TRBJ2-3, with TRBD2 matching 11 bases. CDR3 size: 14 residues. From germline, CDR1 is SGHTA and CDR2 FQGTGA. The V gene end was trimmed by 6 bases and the J gene end by 3 bases; junction bases not matched to a gene: 2. In nucleotides, the CDR3 is TGTGCCAGCAGTAGACTAGCGGGGACAGATACGCAGTATTTT. It yields the protein CASSRLAGTDTQYF.